This T cell receptor (beta chain) was retrieved from a study of cytomegalovirus exposure and HLA in healthy donors. Whole-study findings and limits: Association of approximately 16,000 TCR beta sequences with HLA alleles was found at 0.05 false discovery rate in a later analysis. Available immune exposure information was restricted to CMV serostatus only.

The PCR contained 60 Vbeta and 13 Jbeta primers. Sequencing was performed with immunoSEQ multiplex PCR; in TCRdb, only in-frame clones are kept and a portion is missing. The repertoire includes about 140,000 clones, almost 80% of them detected once, and approximately 0.9% sits in the top ten. As concerns this clone: The antigen is not known. At one of its ends the junction is not consistent with the germline gene, which may arise from a read error.

Per the germline V gene, CDR1 is SSHAT and CDR2 is FNYEAQ (reference sequence). CDR3 length: 14 amino acids. Material for sequencing was PBMCs. The sequence was collected from a young man in good health and CMV-seronegative. The V gene is TRBV7-7, the J gene TRBJ2-1; 7 nucleotides agree with TRBD1. This chain's CDR3 is CASSLRGRWNEQFF. The CDR3 DNA sequence: TGTGCTAGCAGCTTGAGGGGGCGATGGAATGAGCAGTTCTTC.